This TCR beta chain is from a study of blood T cell repertoires in COVID-19. The repertoire was sequenced with immunoSEQ multiplex PCR; TCRdb's copy has only in-frame clones and lacks some. The table lists 30,000 to 35,000 clones, roughly four fifths of them singletons. This CDR3 comprises 14 residues. Trimming took 2 bases from V and 6 from J; bases not matched to a gene: 7. In germline, CDR1 is SGHRS, CDR2 YFSETQ. The chain recombines TRBV5-1 with TRBJ2-7; 8 bases agree with TRBD1. The TCR was taken from a man older than 75 with active or convalescent COVID-19. Sequenced: peripheral blood. The CDR3 protein is CASSLDRGSIEQYF. DNA for the CDR3: TGCGCCAGCAGCTTAGACAGGGGATCGATCGAGCAGTACTTC.